This T cell receptor beta chain was captured in a study of blood T cell repertoires in COVID-19. Study at large: Sites in the United States, Italy and Spain provided acute and convalescent COVID-19 samples. Sources were T cells, B-cell-depleted T cells, or PBMCs; the material itself was cDNA or gDNA.

As handled by the study authors: By means of reference gene primer amplification, nucleated cell counts were estimated. This table comes from immunoSEQ multiplex PCR, and its TCRdb copy is limited to in-frame clones, with some not included. V and J calls and clone size are given by that table; D and trimming were obtained from the DNA. Here the sample spans under 50,000 clones, 87% being singletons. This clone was detected once. The source is a human donor in a cohort sampled during active COVID-19. The sequencing sample was made of peripheral blood.

The CDR3 DNA follows: TGCAGCGTTGGGACAGGGGAGGGGAATTCACCCCTCCACTTT. This encodes CSVGTGEGNSPLHF. The chain carries TRBV29-1 and TRBJ1-6; TRBD1 matches 9 bases. Trimming cost V 4 bases and J 7 bases; bases outside gene matches: 5. The CDR3 runs to 14 residues. Germline V lookup: CDR1 SQVTM, CDR2 ANQGSEA. Full variable domain (rest looked up from reference TRBV29-1 and TRBJ1-6): SAVISQKPSRDICQRGTSLTIQCQVDSQVTMMFWYRQQPGQSLTLIATANQGSEATYESGFVIDKFPISRPNLTFSTLTVSNMSPEDSSIYLCSVGTGEGNSPLHFGNGTRLTVT.